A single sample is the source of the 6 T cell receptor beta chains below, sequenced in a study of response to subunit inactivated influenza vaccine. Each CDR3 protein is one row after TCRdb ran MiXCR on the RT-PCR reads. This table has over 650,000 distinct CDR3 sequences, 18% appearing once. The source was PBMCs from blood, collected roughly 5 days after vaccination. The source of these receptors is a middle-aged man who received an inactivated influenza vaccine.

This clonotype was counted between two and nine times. The DNA for the CDR3 is TGTGCCAGCTCACCGGACACCGCCTTCTACTTC. Amino acids: CASSPDTAFYF. The J gene is TRBJ2-7, the V gene TRBV18; the D gene is possibly TRBD1 (5 bases). Germline CDR1 and CDR2: KGHSH and LQKENI. Trimming removed 3 bases at V and 13 bases at J, with 13 bases between. CDR3 length equals 11 residues.

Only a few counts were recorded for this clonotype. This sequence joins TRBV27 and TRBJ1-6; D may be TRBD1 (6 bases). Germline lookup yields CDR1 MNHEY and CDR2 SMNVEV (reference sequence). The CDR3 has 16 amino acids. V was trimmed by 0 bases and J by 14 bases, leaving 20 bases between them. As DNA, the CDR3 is TGTGCCAGCAGTTTATCCCTCGGACAGAGCTTTTTATCCCTCCACTTT. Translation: CASSLSLGQSFLSLHF.

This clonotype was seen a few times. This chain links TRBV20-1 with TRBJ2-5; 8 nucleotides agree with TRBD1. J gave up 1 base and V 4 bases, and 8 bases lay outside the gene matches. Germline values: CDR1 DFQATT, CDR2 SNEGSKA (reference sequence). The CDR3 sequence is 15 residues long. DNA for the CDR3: TGCAGTGCTAAGACGGGACAGGACTTCCAAGAGACCCAGTACTTC. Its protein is CSAKTGQDFQETQYF.

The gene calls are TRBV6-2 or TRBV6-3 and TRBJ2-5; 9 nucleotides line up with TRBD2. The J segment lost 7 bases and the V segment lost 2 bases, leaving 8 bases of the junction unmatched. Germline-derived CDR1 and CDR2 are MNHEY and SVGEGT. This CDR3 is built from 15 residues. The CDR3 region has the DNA TGTGCCAGCAGTTACAGTCCTAGCGGGATCGTGACCCAGTACTTC. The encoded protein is CASSYSPSGIVTQYF.

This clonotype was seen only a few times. In nucleotides, the CDR3 is TGTGCCAGCAGTGAAGTCTTCCCGCTCAGCAATCAGCCCCAGCATTTT. Residues: CASSEVFPLSNQPQHF. The chain is built from TRBV6-1 and TRBJ1-5; no firm D call. CDR3 length: 16 residues. Germline V gene data show CDR1 as MNHNS and CDR2 as SASEGT. V was trimmed by 1 base and J by 1 base, leaving 11 bases between them.

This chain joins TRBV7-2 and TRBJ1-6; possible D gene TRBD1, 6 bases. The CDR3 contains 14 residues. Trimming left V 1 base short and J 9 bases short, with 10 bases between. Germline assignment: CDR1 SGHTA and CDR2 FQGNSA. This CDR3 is CASSLGGLTSPLHF. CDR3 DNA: TGTGCCAGCAGCTTAGGGGGGCTGACTTCACCCCTCCACTTT.